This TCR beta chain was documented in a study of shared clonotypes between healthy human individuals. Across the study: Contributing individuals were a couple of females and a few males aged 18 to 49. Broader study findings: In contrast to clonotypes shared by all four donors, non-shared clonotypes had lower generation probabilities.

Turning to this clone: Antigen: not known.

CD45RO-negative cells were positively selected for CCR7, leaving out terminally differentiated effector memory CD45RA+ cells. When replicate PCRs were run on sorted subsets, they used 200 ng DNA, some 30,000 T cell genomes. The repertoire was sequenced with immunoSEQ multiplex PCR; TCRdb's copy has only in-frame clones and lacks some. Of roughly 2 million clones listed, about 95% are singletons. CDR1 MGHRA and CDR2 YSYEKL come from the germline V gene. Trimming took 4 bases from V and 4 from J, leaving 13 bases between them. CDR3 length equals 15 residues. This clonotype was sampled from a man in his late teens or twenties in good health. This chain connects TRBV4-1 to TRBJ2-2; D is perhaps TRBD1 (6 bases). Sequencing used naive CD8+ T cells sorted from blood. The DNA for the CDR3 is TGCGCCAGCAGCCCGGAGGACAGACCCACCGGGGAGCTGTTTTTT. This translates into CASSPEDRPTGELFF.